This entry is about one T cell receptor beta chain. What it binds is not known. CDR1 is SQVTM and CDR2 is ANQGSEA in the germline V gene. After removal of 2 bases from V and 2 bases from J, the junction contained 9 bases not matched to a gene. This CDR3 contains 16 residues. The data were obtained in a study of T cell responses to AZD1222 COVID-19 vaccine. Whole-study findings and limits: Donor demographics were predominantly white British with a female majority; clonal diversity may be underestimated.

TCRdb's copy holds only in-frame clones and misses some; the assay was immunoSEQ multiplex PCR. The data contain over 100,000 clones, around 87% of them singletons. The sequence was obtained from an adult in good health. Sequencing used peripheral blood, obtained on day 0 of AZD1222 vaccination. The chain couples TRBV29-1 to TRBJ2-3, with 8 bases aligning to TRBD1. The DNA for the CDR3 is TGCAGCGTTGAACCCCAGGGGGCTCCTGTCACAGATACGCAGTATTTT. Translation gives CSVEPQGAPVTDTQYF.